This TCR beta chain derives from a study of blood T cells in healthy people across ages. Overall study findings and caveats: Across the age range, TCR beta diversity per million T cells fell in a roughly linear way. Both naive CD4+ cell counts and diversity were greater in long-lived donors than in aged donors.

A second about 6 to 12 cycle PCR used barcoded and J-beta primers. The authors tagged each cDNA molecule using a template-switch adaptor with 12 random nucleotides. TCRdb called the 5' RACE reads again in MiXCR, with one record for every CDR3 protein. The sample contains under 1,000,000 distinct CDR3 sequences, 35% to 50% of which appear only once. With 3 bases removed from V and 3 bases from J, the gap between germline ends came to 12 bases. This CDR3 has 14 amino acids. Germline CDR1 reads DFQATT; CDR2 reads SNEGSKA (reference sequence). Isolated per sample were at least 7 million PBMCs. This clonotype was observed at least ten times. Its antigen is currently unknown.

The V gene is TRBV20-1, the J gene TRBJ2-1; a possible D gene is TRBD2 (6 bases). Sequencing was done on a sample of blood. The source is a man aged 80 or over in good health. The CDR3 region is CSARTGVVYNEQFF. The DNA of the CDR3 is TGCAGTGCTAGGACGGGAGTGGTCTACAATGAGCAGTTCTTC.